One and the same sample provided the 27 T cell receptor beta chains below, sequenced in a study of PD-1 blockade in classical Hodgkin lymphoma. All patients relapsed after autologous stem cell transplantation, and brentuximab vedotin exposure varied. Method: immunoSEQ multiplex PCR; TCRdb's copy keeps in-frame clones and lacks some. Of under 40,000 clones listed, over 65% were seen once; the top ten hold 16%. Sequenced material: peripheral blood mononuclear cells (PBMCs), taken before the second cycle of nivolumab. The origin of the receptors is a human donor with classical Hodgkin lymphoma.

V is TRBV4-2 and J is TRBJ1-3; perhaps TRBD1 as D (5 bases). The V gene lost 0 bases and the J gene lost 1 base, with 7 bases spanning the gap. Germline CDR1 LGHNA, CDR2 YNFKEQ. CDR3 length: 15 amino acids. CDR3 region: CASSQDRGSGNTIYF. The CDR3 DNA reads TGTGCCAGCAGCCAAGATAGGGGTTCTGGAAACACCATATATTTT.

The gene calls are TRBV6-4 and TRBJ2-3; the D is unclear. This CDR3 has 16 residues. V lost 3 bases and J 1 base, leaving 14 bases between the germline ends. Per germline, CDR1 MRHNA and CDR2 SNTAGT. CDR3 DNA: TGTGCCAGCAGTGAGTCGGAAGGAAGTGGCACAGATACGCAGTATTTT. Protein: CASSESEGSGTDTQYF.

This chain joins TRBV12-5 and TRBJ2-5; D possibly corresponds to TRBD2 (6 bases). The CDR3 totals 15 residues. Trimming took 1 base from V and 5 from J, leaving 14 bases between them. CDR1 and CDR2 (germline): LGHNT, FRNRAP. CDR3 sequence (DNA): TGTGCTAGTGGTTTGGATGGGGACTTCTGGGAGACCCAGTACTTC. Translated: CASGLDGDFWETQYF.

The rearrangement joins TRBV7-6 to TRBJ2-5, with D unclear. Germline CDR1 and CDR2: SGHVS and FNYEAQ. Deletions cut 5 bases from V and 1 base from J, with 5 bases between. This CDR3 spans 12 amino acids. CDR3 sequence reads: CASSPGQETQYF. In DNA, the CDR3 is TGTGCCAGCAGCCCCGGCCAAGAGACCCAGTACTTC.

This rearrangement joins TRBV5-6 to TRBJ1-6, with 10 positions matching TRBD1. The length of the CDR3 is 16 residues. V gave up 4 bases and J gave up 4 bases; unmatched junction bases: 5. Germline V gene lookup returns CDR1 SGHDT and CDR2 YYEEEE. CDR3 DNA: TGTGCCAGCAGCAACCGGGACAGGGGATATAATTCACCCCTCCACTTT. Translated, it gives CASSNRDRGYNSPLHF.

The V and J genes are TRBV5-6 and TRBJ2-7; D is unresolved. There are 13 residues in the CDR3. The V gene's germline CDR1 is SGHDT and CDR2 YYEEEE. V was cut by 4 bases and J by 13 bases, with 21 bases left in between. The CDR3 sequence: CASSPFSSSAPYF. CDR3 sequence (DNA): TGTGCCAGCAGCCCTTTTTCCTCCTCCGCCCCCTACTTC.

This chain links TRBV7-2 with TRBJ2-1; 15 bases line up with TRBD2. The V gene end was trimmed by 4 bases and the J gene end by 0 bases; junction bases not matched to a gene: 4. Germline lookup yields CDR1 SGHTA and CDR2 FQGNSA. The CDR3 loop spans 18 amino acids. CDR3 region: CASSSGLAGGSSYNEQFF. In DNA form, the CDR3 reads TGTGCCAGCAGCTCGGGACTAGCGGGGGGAAGCTCCTACAATGAGCAGTTCTTC.

This clone was counted only a few times. The chain joins TRBV6-6 to TRBJ2-6; D gene ambiguous. The V gene lost 0 bases and the J gene lost 0 bases, with 3 bases spanning the gap. This CDR3 contains 15 residues. Germline V gives CDR1 MNHNY, CDR2 SVGAGI (reference sequence). CDR3 protein: CASSYSVSGANVLTF. In DNA form, the CDR3 reads TGTGCCAGCAGTTACTCCGTCTCTGGGGCCAACGTCCTGACTTTC.

J is TRBJ1-1 and V is TRBV20-1, with D uncertain. Germline CDR1 DFQATT, CDR2 SNEGSKA (reference sequence). The CDR3 length is 9 residues. The V and J ends lost 5 bases and 8 bases respectively, with 6 bases between them. The CDR3: CSAVGEAFF. For the CDR3, the DNA is TGCAGTGCTGTGGGGGAAGCTTTCTTT.

In this sample, this clone turned up a few times. This rearrangement joins TRBV30 to TRBJ1-6, with D maybe TRBD1 (5 bases). Trimming stripped 0 bases from V and 5 bases from J, with 17 bases between. Germline assignment: CDR1 GTSNPN and CDR2 SVGIG (reference sequence). The CDR3 is 17 amino acids. The DNA for the CDR3 is TGTGCCTGGAGTGTATGGTTGGGGGGAGCGGATAATTCACCCCTCCACTTT. It codes for CAWSVWLGGADNSPLHF.

As DNA, the CDR3 is TGTGCCAGCAGTGGGCTCCGCTGGGAAAGGACAGATACGCAGTATTTT. Translating it yields CASSGLRWERTDTQYF. The genes are TRBV2 and TRBJ2-3; D call uncertain. Germline CDR1 is SNHLY and CDR2 is FYNNEI. Trimming took off 4 bases at V and 3 bases at J, with 17 bases between the two ends. This CDR3 region has 16 residues.

DNA of the CDR3: TGTGCCTCACAGGGGGCAGGCAATGAGCAGTTCTTC. Protein product: CASQGAGNEQFF. The chain is built from TRBV10-3 and TRBJ2-1, with 9 positions matching TRBD1. The germline CDR1 and CDR2 sequences are ENHRY and SYGVKD. V lost 11 bases to trimming and J lost 6 bases; unmatched junction nucleotides: 5. This CDR3 is built from 12 residues.

The chain has TRBV5-1 and TRBJ2-6, with 8 bases fitting TRBD1. The CDR3 sequence is 19 residues long. The V segment lost 3 bases and the J segment 0 bases; nucleotides outside the gene matches: 11. CDR1 and CDR2 from the germline V gene are SGHRS and YFSETQ. The CDR3 bases are TGCGCCAGCAGCTCCCGAGGACAGGGCCCCGTCTCTGGGGCCAACGTCCTGACTTTC. This translates into CASSSRGQGPVSGANVLTF.

This clone was seen only once. The chain employs TRBV19 and TRBJ1-4; no clear D. Germline CDR1 is LNHDA and CDR2 is SQIVND (reference sequence). The CDR3 runs to 15 residues. V lost 5 bases to trimming and J lost 4 bases, with 14 bases between them. The CDR3 here is CASSASNRYNEKLFF. CDR3 in DNA: TGTGCCAGTAGTGCCTCGAACAGATATAATGAAAAACTGTTTTTT.

This clone turned up a few times. The chain has TRBV9 and TRBJ2-2; D is unresolved. V lost 1 base and J 1 base, leaving 5 bases between the germline ends. The CDR3 loop spans 14 amino acids. Germline V lookup: CDR1 SGDLS, CDR2 YYNGEE. The CDR3: CASSVTVNTGELFF. CDR3 DNA: TGTGCCAGCAGCGTAACGGTGAACACCGGGGAGCTGTTTTTT.

The V and J genes are TRBV6-5 and TRBJ2-1; D may correspond to TRBD1 or TRBD2 (6 bases each). Trimming removed 5 bases from V and 8 bases from J, with 19 bases in between. Germline V lookup: CDR1 MNHEY, CDR2 SVGAGI. The CDR3 contains 15 residues. The CDR3 here is CASSARGGLVDEQFF. The CDR3 nucleotides read TGTGCCAGCAGTGCCAGAGGGGGGCTCGTAGATGAGCAGTTCTTC.

The table lists this clone with a count of one. V gene TRBV6-1 combines with J gene TRBJ2-4; D is tentatively TRBD1 or TRBD2 (5 bases each). The germline gives CDR1 MNHNS, CDR2 SASEGT. The V gene lost 2 bases and the J gene lost 3 bases, with 8 bases spanning the gap. CDR3 length equals 14 residues. The DNA for the CDR3 is TGTGCCAGCAGTGAAAGGGACCACAAAAACATTCAGTACTTC. This sequence encodes CASSERDHKNIQYF.

The V and J genes are TRBV12-5 and TRBJ1-1; D is undetermined. CDR1 is LGHNT, CDR2 FRNRAP, per germline. Trimming left V 4 bases short and J 0 bases short, with 9 bases between. This CDR3 has 14 amino acids. CDR3 protein: CASGSPDMNTEAFF. The CDR3 bases are TGTGCTAGTGGTTCGCCTGACATGAACACTGAAGCTTTCTTT.

The rearrangement links TRBV7-2 to TRBJ1-2; TRBD1 is a possible D gene (5 bases). With 2 bases removed from V and 8 bases from J, the gap between germline ends came to 15 bases. CDR1 SGHTA and CDR2 FQGNSA come from the germline V gene. The CDR3 totals 14 residues. The CDR3 reads CASSLLTEEEGYTF. The CDR3 DNA reads as TGTGCCAGCAGCTTATTGACAGAGGAGGAAGGCTACACCTTC.

A single count supports this clone. This chain joins TRBV5-6 and TRBJ2-3; D not certain. CDR3 length equals 17 residues. V lost 0 bases, J lost 1 base, and 15 bases lay in between. The V gene's germline CDR1 is SGHDT and CDR2 YYEEEE. The DNA of the CDR3 is TGTGCCAGCAGCTTGGCTTCTGAGTATGGTGGCACAGATACGCAGTATTTT. Its protein is CASSLASEYGGTDTQYF.

The chain couples TRBV12-5 to TRBJ1-2, with a tentative D call TRBD1 (6 bases). The CDR3 runs to 16 residues. CDR1 LGHNT and CDR2 FRNRAP come from the germline V gene. The ends were cut back, 0 bases at V and 6 bases at J, with 17 bases in the middle. For the CDR3, the DNA is TGTGCTAGTGGTTTGGTAGCAGGGGAGGTAAAGAATGGCTACACCTTC. It translates to CASGLVAGEVKNGYTF.

The gene calls are TRBV2 and TRBJ2-7; D may correspond to TRBD1 or TRBD2 (5 bases each). The CDR3 is made up of 14 amino acids. Trimming took off 6 bases at V and 0 bases at J, with 12 bases between the two ends. Germline V gene lookup returns CDR1 SNHLY and CDR2 FYNNEI. CDR3 sequence reads: CASRGDGNSYEQYF. As DNA, the CDR3 is TGTGCCAGCAGGGGGGACGGTAACTCCTACGAGCAGTACTTC.

The chain links TRBV4-1 to TRBJ2-1; 8 positions agree with TRBD2. Trimming cost V 4 bases and J 2 bases; bases outside gene matches: 7. The CDR3 has 16 residues. The germline CDR1 and CDR2 sequences are MGHRA and YSYEKL. This CDR3 is CASSLASGPPYNEQFF. The CDR3 coding sequence is TGCGCCAGCAGCCTGGCTAGCGGGCCTCCCTACAATGAGCAGTTCTTC.

This clone was observed many times. V is TRBV7-8 and J is TRBJ1-5, with TRBD1 as a possible D gene (5 bases). The V end was cut by 5 bases, the J end by 6 bases, with 17 bases between. CDR1 and CDR2 (germline): SGHVS, FQNEAQ. The CDR3 contains 15 residues. CDR3 sequence (DNA): TGTGCCAGCAGCCCAGAGAGGGGTCCCAGTCAGCCCCAGCATTTT. The encoded protein is CASSPERGPSQPQHF.

The CDR3 region is CASSPGTGYGYTF. CDR3 sequence (DNA): TGTGCCAGCAGCCCGGGGACAGGGTATGGCTACACCTTC. The chain links TRBV13 to TRBJ1-2; TRBD1 aligns across 9 bases. CDR3 length equals 13 residues. V dropped 5 bases and J dropped 5; count of bases not matched to a gene: 3. CDR1 is PRHDT and CDR2 is FYEKMQ in the germline V gene (reference sequence).

This clone was observed a few times. The chain recombines TRBV18 with TRBJ1-2; D might be TRBD1 (6 bases). V lost 3 bases and J 3 bases, leaving 11 bases between the germline ends. This CDR3 is 14 amino acids long. Germline V CDR1 and CDR2: KGHSH, LQKENI. The CDR3 loop is CASSPERGDYGYTF. CDR3 in DNA: TGTGCCAGCTCACCTGAGAGGGGGGACTATGGCTACACCTTC.

V and J are TRBV5-4 and TRBJ2-3; 13 bases agree with TRBD2. Germline trimming cut 4 bases from V and 4 bases from J; bases unmatched to any gene: 6. The CDR3 contains 16 residues. Germline V gives CDR1 SGHNT, CDR2 YYREEE (reference sequence). Written as DNA, the CDR3 is TGTGCCAGCAGCCGCCGACTAGCGGGGGGCTCAGATACGCAGTATTTT. This sequence encodes CASSRRLAGGSDTQYF.